These 5 T cell receptor beta chains originate from one sample sequenced in a study of cytomegalovirus exposure and HLA in healthy donors. PCR used 60 Vbeta primers and 13 Jbeta primers. The repertoire was sequenced with immunoSEQ multiplex PCR; TCRdb's copy has only in-frame clones and lacks some. Here the sample spans more than 150,000 clones, 80% to 85% being singletons. Sequencing was carried out using PBMCs. These receptor sequences come from a boy aged 2-9 years in good health and CMV-seronegative.

This chain connects TRBV19 to TRBJ2-7; 8 nucleotides match TRBD1. Germline values: CDR1 LNHDA, CDR2 SQIVND (reference sequence). Trimming took 4 bases from V and 2 from J; bases not matched to a gene: 4. This CDR3 contains 14 residues. The CDR3 DNA follows: TGTGCCAGTAGTAACGGGGGACAGGCCTACGAGCAGTACTTC. It specifies CASSNGGQAYEQYF.

This clone was counted once. The V gene is TRBV7-9, the J gene TRBJ2-5, with 9 bases identical to TRBD1. The J call may be wrong; the DNA end is better matched by TRBJ2-7. Germline V lookup: CDR1 SEHNR, CDR2 FQNEAQ (reference sequence). The CDR3 totals 15 residues. CDR3 in DNA: TGTGCCAGCAGCGCCAGAGGGACAGGGTCCTACGAGCAGTACTTC. Its translation is CASSARGTGSYEQYF.

The rearrangement links TRBV6-1 to TRBJ2-7; 10 bases fit TRBD1. The V gene end was trimmed by 4 bases and the J gene end by 2 bases; junction bases not matched to a gene: 5. Looked up from germline, CDR1 is MNHNS and CDR2 is SASEGT. This CDR3 comprises 15 residues. The DNA of the CDR3 is TGTGCCAGCAGTGGACACGGGACAGGGGCCTACGAGCAGTACTTC. This encodes CASSGHGTGAYEQYF.

This sequence joins TRBV29-1 and TRBJ2-1; 14 positions match TRBD2. V lost 5 bases and J lost 6; bases outside the gene matches: 9. Germline-derived CDR1 and CDR2 are SQVTM and ANQGSEA. This CDR3 spans 16 amino acids. CDR3 nucleotides: TGCAGCGTTTGGACTAGCGGGAGGTCTTGGGGCAATGAGCAGTTCTTC. As protein: CSVWTSGRSWGNEQFF.

This chain joins TRBV10-2 and TRBJ1-1, with TRBD1 matching over 7 bases. V shed 7 bases and J 5 bases; nucleotides not matched to a gene: 10. Germline values: CDR1 WSHSY, CDR2 SAAADI. The CDR3 loop spans 14 amino acids. CDR3 nucleotide sequence: TGCGCCAGCAACCCGGCGGGACAGATTACTGAAGCTTTCTTT. Translation gives CASNPAGQITEAFF.